These 24 T cell receptor beta chains were sequenced from one sample in a study of blood T cell repertoires in COVID-19. Here immunoSEQ multiplex PCR was the method, and the copy in TCRdb shows in-frame clones only, minus some. The top ten clones hold 2% to 3% of a sample with fewer than 350,000 clones, 85% of them seen once. The sequenced material came from PBMCs or T cells enriched from blood (not recorded which). All receptors derive from a woman aged 45-60 years who had recovered from COVID-19.

The rearrangement uses TRBV7-6 and TRBJ2-7; D gene uncertain. Trimming pared 2 bases from V and 0 bases from J, leaving 11 bases between. The CDR3 has 15 residues. CDR1 and CDR2 from the germline V gene are SGHVS and FNYEAQ. The CDR3 here is CASSLKSIFSYEQYF. CDR3 DNA: TGTGCCAGCAGCTTAAAATCAATTTTCTCCTACGAGCAGTACTTC.

This chain joins TRBV6-5 and TRBJ1-5; 9 nucleotides line up with TRBD1. With V trimmed by 6 bases and J by 7 bases, 7 bases remained unmatched. The CDR3 has 14 amino acids. Germline V lookup: CDR1 MNHEY, CDR2 SVGAGI. CDR3 in amino acids: CASRRDREDQPQHF. The CDR3 region has the DNA TGTGCCAGCAGACGGGACAGGGAGGACCAGCCCCAGCATTTT.

V is TRBV29-1 and J is TRBJ2-3, with D unclear. V gave up 4 bases and J gave up 0 bases, with 11 bases separating them. The germline gives CDR1 SQVTM, CDR2 ANQGSEA. CDR3 length: 14 residues. CDR3 sequence reads: CSVGSLSSTDTQYF. CDR3 nucleotide sequence: TGCAGCGTTGGTTCCCTCTCGAGCACAGATACGCAGTATTTT.

The chain carries TRBV7-7 and TRBJ2-5; D gene ambiguous. This CDR3 has 15 amino acids. V lost 5 bases to trimming and J lost 1 base, with 14 bases between them. Per the germline V gene, CDR1 is SSHAT and CDR2 is FNYEAQ (reference sequence). CDR3 protein: CASSPVVGSQETQYF. The CDR3, as DNA: TGTGCCAGCAGCCCCGTCGTCGGTTCCCAAGAGACCCAGTACTTC.

V gene TRBV10-3 combines with J gene TRBJ1-6; 7 positions match TRBD1. The V and J ends lost 11 bases and 7 bases, in that order; junction bases with no gene match: 8. Germline V gene sequence: CDR1 ENHRY, CDR2 SYGVKD. The CDR3 totals 13 residues. The CDR3 sequence: CASMGTVNSPLHF. CDR3 coding DNA: TGTGCCTCCATGGGGACAGTAAATTCACCCCTCCACTTT.

The J gene is TRBJ1-2, the V gene TRBV29-1; 8 positions agree with TRBD1. Germline CDR1 reads SQVTM; CDR2 reads ANQGSEA. J lost 2 bases, V lost 6 bases, and 8 bases had no gene match. The CDR3 contains 14 residues. CDR3 region: CSVPDRGRNYGYTF. Written as DNA, the CDR3 is TGCAGCGTCCCTGACAGGGGCCGCAACTATGGCTACACCTTC.

This clone occurred a few times. This chain joins TRBV3-1 (or the pseudogene TRBV3-2) and TRBJ1-3; TRBD1 aligns across 8 bases. The germline V gene encodes CDR1 LGHDT and CDR2 YNNKEL (reference sequence). The V segment lost 6 bases and the J segment 5 bases; nucleotides outside the gene matches: 9. The CDR3 spans 15 residues. CDR3 residues: CASSLRDRRRNTIYF. CDR3 sequence (DNA): TGTGCCAGCAGTCTCAGGGACAGGAGACGAAACACCATATATTTT.

J is TRBJ2-2 and V is TRBV12-5; 8 bases agree with TRBD1. Trimming took 5 bases from V and 5 from J; bases not matched to a gene: 10. This CDR3 has 16 residues. Germline CDR1 is LGHNT and CDR2 is FRNRAP. This CDR3 is CASGATGGTRTGELFF. DNA for the CDR3: TGTGCTAGTGGTGCTACAGGGGGGACGAGGACCGGGGAGCTGTTTTTT.

The V call is TRBV10-2, the J call TRBJ1-1; a possible D gene is TRBD1 (5 bases). The V and J ends lost 6 bases and 0 bases respectively, with 8 bases between them. The CDR3 totals 13 residues. Germline values: CDR1 WSHSY, CDR2 SAAADI. Here the CDR3 reads CASSKTVNTEAFF. The CDR3 nucleotides read TGCGCCAGCAGCAAGACAGTGAACACTGAAGCTTTCTTT.

The chain has TRBV7-9 and TRBJ2-2; 12 bases align to TRBD2. Germline-derived CDR1 and CDR2 are SEHNR and FQNEAQ (reference sequence). The CDR3 is 14 residues long. The V gene end was trimmed by 10 bases and the J gene end by 5 bases; junction bases not matched to a gene: 5. The CDR3 reads CAILTSGGTGELFF. CDR3 DNA sequence: TGTGCCATCTTGACTAGCGGGGGAACCGGGGAGCTGTTTTTT.

The genes are TRBV4-2 and TRBJ1-4; D gene ambiguous. Trimming stripped 1 base from V and 4 bases from J, with 10 bases between. This CDR3 region has 15 residues. Germline V gene data show CDR1 as LGHNA and CDR2 as YNFKEQ. Written as DNA, the CDR3 is TGTGCCAGCAGCCAAGTAGACGCGGATAATGAAAAACTGTTTTTT. It encodes CASSQVDADNEKLFF.

The V call is TRBV30, the J call TRBJ1-6; D is uncertain. The CDR3 extends over 12 amino acids. Germline V gene data show CDR1 as GTSNPN and CDR2 as SVGIG (reference sequence). The germline V and J ends were trimmed by 2 bases and 6 bases, with 5 bases remaining between them. CDR3 residues: CAWSFINSPLHF. For the CDR3, the DNA is TGTGCCTGGAGTTTTATTAATTCACCCCTCCACTTT. Together with reference TRBV30 and TRBJ1-6, the CDR3 gives the full variable domain: SQTIHQWPATLVQPVGSPLSLECTVEGTSNPNLYWYRQAAGRGLQLLFYSVGIGQISSEVPQNLSASRPQDRQFILSSKKLLLSDSGFYLCAWSFINSPLHFGNGTRLTVT.

The CDR3 bases are TGTGCCAGCAGCCAAGGTCGGACAGGGCCCTACGAGCAGTACTTC. Its translation: CASSQGRTGPYEQYF. This chain links TRBV14 with TRBJ2-7; 8 bases match TRBD1. Germline loops: CDR1 SGHDN, CDR2 FVKESK. CDR3 length: 15 residues. Trimming cost V 1 base and J 2 bases; bases outside gene matches: 4.

The genes are TRBV5-5 and TRBJ2-7; 12 nucleotides align to TRBD1. Germline V gene data show CDR1 as SGHKS and CDR2 as YYEKEE (reference sequence). The CDR3 is made up of 15 amino acids. V lost 4 bases and J lost 5; bases outside the gene matches: 7. Written as DNA, the CDR3 is TGTGCCAGCAGCCCTGTGGGGACAGGGGGCGACGAGCAGTACTTC. This gives the protein CASSPVGTGGDEQYF.

The chain employs TRBV19 and TRBJ1-1; D is possibly TRBD1 (5 bases). The CDR3 spans 15 residues. Germline CDR1 and CDR2: LNHDA and SQIVND (reference sequence). V was cut by 5 bases and J by 1 base, with 14 bases left in between. The CDR3 spells CASSSPGTENTEAFF. The CDR3, as DNA: TGTGCCAGTAGTTCACCCGGGACTGAGAACACTGAAGCTTTCTTT.

J is TRBJ2-1 and V is TRBV29-1; maybe TRBD1 (5 bases). The germline V gene has CDR1 SQVTM and CDR2 ANQGSEA. Between the trimmed V and J ends, which lost 7 bases and 9 bases, there was a span of 25 bases. This CDR3 has 15 residues. CDR3 amino acids: CSAPQRSRVDGEQFF. The CDR3 DNA reads TGCAGCGCCCCCCAGAGGTCCAGGGTCGACGGTGAGCAGTTCTTC.

The chain is built from TRBV24-1 and TRBJ2-3; 9 positions match TRBD1. J was trimmed by 2 bases and V by 3 bases; bases with no gene match: 8. Looked up from germline, CDR1 is KGHDR and CDR2 is SFDVKD. The CDR3 sequence is 17 residues long. For the CDR3, the DNA is TGTGCCACCAGTGATGCCGGACAGGGGCGCCCCACAGATACGCAGTATTTT. Protein sequence: CATSDAGQGRPTDTQYF.

The CDR3 DNA is TGTGCCAGCAGTTTCGTCAGGGGCCCTAATGAAAAACTGTTTTTT. Protein sequence: CASSFVRGPNEKLFF. The J gene is TRBJ1-4, the V gene TRBV27; perhaps TRBD1 as D (6 bases). V lost 3 bases and J 3 bases, leaving 11 bases between the germline ends. Germline CDR1 MNHEY, CDR2 SMNVEV (reference sequence). This CDR3 has 15 residues.

This chain joins TRBV2 and TRBJ1-1; the D is unclear. This CDR3 has 15 residues. V was trimmed by 7 bases and J by 6 bases, leaving 21 bases between them. Germline V gene data show CDR1 as SNHLY and CDR2 as FYNNEI. CDR3 protein: CASIRREGGSAEAFF. CDR3 coding DNA: TGTGCCAGCATTCGAAGGGAGGGAGGGAGTGCTGAAGCTTTCTTT.

Note on this clone: The germline gene is not matched at one end of the junction; a read error may be the cause. The J gene is TRBJ2-3, the V gene TRBV19, with D unclear. Looked up from germline, CDR1 is LNHDA and CDR2 is SQIVND (reference sequence). The CDR3 totals 10 residues. In DNA form, the CDR3 reads TGTGCCAGTAGTCTAGATACGCAGTATTTT. Protein product: CASSLDTQYF.

This clone was observed once. The rearrangement joins TRBV5-1 to TRBJ2-5; 9 bases match TRBD2. CDR3 length: 15 amino acids. CDR1 SGHRS and CDR2 YFSETQ come from the germline V gene. J was trimmed by 5 bases and V by 4 bases; bases with no gene match: 9. CDR3 in amino acids: CASSPVAGVGETQYF. The CDR3 DNA reads TGCGCCAGCAGCCCCGTAGCGGGAGTTGGGGAGACCCAGTACTTC. Variable domain in full (rest from reference TRBV5-1 and TRBJ2-5): KAGVTQTPRYLIKTRGQQVTLSCSPISGHRSVSWYQQTPGQGLQFLFEYFSETQRNKGNFPGRFSGRQFSNSRSEMNVSTLELGDSALYLCASSPVAGVGETQYFGPGTRLLVL.

The J gene is TRBJ2-3, the V gene TRBV19; D is unresolved. The CDR3 sequence is 14 residues long. Germline loops: CDR1 LNHDA, CDR2 SQIVND (reference sequence). Between the trimmed V and J ends, which lost 7 bases and 2 bases, there was a span of 13 bases. The chain's CDR3 is CASNKRVSTDTQYF. The CDR3 DNA reads TGTGCCAGTAATAAGCGAGTCTCCACAGATACGCAGTATTTT.

The table lists this clone with a few counts. The rearrangement links TRBV6-5 to TRBJ1-1, with D hard to call. This CDR3 is built from 16 residues. Germline CDR1 reads MNHEY; CDR2 reads SVGAGI. V lost 0 bases and J lost 0, with 11 bases in between. This chain's CDR3 is CASSYSPYSMNTEAFF. The CDR3 region has the DNA TGTGCCAGCAGTTACTCGCCGTACTCCATGAACACTGAAGCTTTCTTT.

This chain connects TRBV19 to TRBJ1-2, with TRBD1 identical over 8 bases. This CDR3 comprises 14 residues. V trimming: 5 bases; J trimming: 2 bases; junction bases outside the gene matches: 4. CDR1 LNHDA and CDR2 SQIVND come from the germline V gene (reference sequence). CDR3 bases: TGTGCCAGTAGTCCACAGGGGGGGAACTATGGCTACACCTTC. Amino acids: CASSPQGGNYGYTF.